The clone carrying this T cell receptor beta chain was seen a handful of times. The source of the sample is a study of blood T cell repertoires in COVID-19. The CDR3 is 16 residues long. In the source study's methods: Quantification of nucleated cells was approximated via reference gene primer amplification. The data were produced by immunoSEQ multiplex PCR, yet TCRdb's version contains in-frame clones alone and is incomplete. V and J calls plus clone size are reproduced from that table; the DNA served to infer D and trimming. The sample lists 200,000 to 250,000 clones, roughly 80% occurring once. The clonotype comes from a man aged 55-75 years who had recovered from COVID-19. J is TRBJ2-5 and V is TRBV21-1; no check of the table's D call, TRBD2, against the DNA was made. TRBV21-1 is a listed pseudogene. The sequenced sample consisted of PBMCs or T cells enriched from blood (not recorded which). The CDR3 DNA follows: TGTGCCAGCAGCTCCAGACTAGCGGGGGGTGTAGAGACCCAGTACTTC. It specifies CASSSRLAGGVETQYF.